This TCR beta chain was recorded in a study of control samples from healthy donors and cancer patients. With 4 bases removed from V and 3 bases from J, the gap between germline ends came to 20 bases. Germline assignment: CDR1 SGHDT and CDR2 YYEEEE. This CDR3 contains 16 residues. Generated by immunoSEQ multiplex PCR, the TCRdb table keeps only in-frame clones and is missing some. Among about 170,000 clones, more than 85% were seen once, and the ten largest hold 2% to 2.5%. The chain uses TRBV5-6 and TRBJ2-7, with D perhaps TRBD1 or TRBD2 (5 bases each). Source material: blood. This receptor was taken from a woman in her thirties or forties in good health. The DNA for the CDR3 is TGTGCCAGCAGCCCCCCGGACGGGGCATCCTACTACGAGCAGTACTTC. As protein: CASSPPDGASYYEQYF.